This TCR beta chain was observed in a study of OX40 agonist ivuxolimab in advanced cancers. Some clones are missing from TCRdb's copy, which holds only in-frame ones; the method was immunoSEQ multiplex PCR. The sample includes about 3,100 clones, 80% to 95% of them seen just once. Trimming removed 0 bases from V and 6 bases from J, with 20 bases in between. Germline values: CDR1 MGHRA, CDR2 YSYEKL. The CDR3 totals 18 residues. The specimen was CD4+ or CD8+ T cells sorted from blood, collected in a trial of the OX40 agonist ivuxolimab. This receptor was taken from an adult with an advanced solid tumor such as melanoma, head and neck, liver or kidney cancer. This rearrangement joins TRBV4-1 to TRBJ2-2, with D possibly being TRBD2 (6 bases). The CDR3 DNA is TGCGCCAGCAGCCAAGATCGGAGGGCTGGGTCGACCGCCGGGGAGCTGTTTTTT. It translates to CASSQDRRAGSTAGELFF.